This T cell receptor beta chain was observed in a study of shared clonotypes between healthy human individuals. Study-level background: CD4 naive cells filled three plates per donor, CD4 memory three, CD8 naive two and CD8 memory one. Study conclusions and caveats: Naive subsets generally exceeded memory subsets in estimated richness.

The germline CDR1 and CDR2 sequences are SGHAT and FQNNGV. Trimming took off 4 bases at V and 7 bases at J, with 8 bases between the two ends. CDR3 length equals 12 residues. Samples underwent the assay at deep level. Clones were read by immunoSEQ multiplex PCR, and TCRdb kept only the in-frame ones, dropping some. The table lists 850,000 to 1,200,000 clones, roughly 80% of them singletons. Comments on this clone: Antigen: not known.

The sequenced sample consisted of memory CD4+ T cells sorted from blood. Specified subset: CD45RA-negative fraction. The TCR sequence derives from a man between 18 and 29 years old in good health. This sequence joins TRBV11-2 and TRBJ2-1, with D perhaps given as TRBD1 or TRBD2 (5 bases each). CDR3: CASSSEGNEQFF. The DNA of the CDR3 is TGTGCCAGCAGCTCCGAGGGGAATGAGCAGTTCTTC.